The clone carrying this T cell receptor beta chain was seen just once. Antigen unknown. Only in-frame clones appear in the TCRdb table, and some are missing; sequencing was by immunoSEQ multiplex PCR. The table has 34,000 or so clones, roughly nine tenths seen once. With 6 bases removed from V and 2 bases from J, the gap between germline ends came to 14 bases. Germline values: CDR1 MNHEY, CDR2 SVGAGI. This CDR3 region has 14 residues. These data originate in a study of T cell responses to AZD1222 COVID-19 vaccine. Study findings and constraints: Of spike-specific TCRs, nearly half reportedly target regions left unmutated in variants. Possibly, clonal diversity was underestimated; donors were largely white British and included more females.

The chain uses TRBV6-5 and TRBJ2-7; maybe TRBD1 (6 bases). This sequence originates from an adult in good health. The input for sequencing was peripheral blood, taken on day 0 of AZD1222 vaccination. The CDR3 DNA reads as TGTGCCAGCAGGTCCGGGACACTGACCTACGAGCAGTACTTC. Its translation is CASRSGTLTYEQYF.